The clone carrying this T cell receptor beta chain was picked up a small number of times. The antigen is unknown. A universal primer binding site was introduced by template switching. The final cDNA contained unique molecular identifiers. TCRdb passed the 5' RACE reads through MiXCR, listing each CDR3 protein once. This sample carries around 650,000 distinct CDR3 sequences, less than 9% of them seen once, and the ten largest clones take 1.5% to 2%. The CDR3 covers 12 residues. The germline V and J ends were trimmed by 8 bases and 6 bases, with 13 bases remaining between them. Per germline, CDR1 ENHRY and CDR2 SYGVKD. The sample belongs to a study of identical twins. Study-wide points: The authors noted that invariant MAIT and iNKT cells could partly confound zero-insertion analyses.

These records were also assigned to another study, of yellow fever vaccine responses in identical twins.

This clonotype was sampled from a woman in her late teens or twenties in good health. This chain connects TRBV10-3 to TRBJ1-2, with D perhaps TRBD1 (5 bases). The sequenced sample consisted of PBMCs. The CDR3: CAIVGTDHGYTF. CDR3 coding DNA: TGTGCCATCGTCGGGACCGACCATGGCTACACCTTC.